This T cell receptor (beta chain) was recovered during a study of CD8 T cells in ankylosing spondylitis. Study-level points and caveats: Clones tied to disease were said to be significantly enriched in matched ankylosing spondylitis synovial fluid.

In making TCR beta libraries, quantitative 5'-RACE with molecular barcodes was used. TCRdb redid the calling of the 5' RACE reads with MiXCR, one entry per CDR3 protein. This sample has about 250,000 distinct CDR3 sequences, with under 8.5% found just once. This clonotype was detected only a few times. Its target is not known. The CDR3 loop spans 11 amino acids. The germline V and J ends were trimmed by 3 bases and 6 bases, with 7 bases remaining between them. Germline values: CDR1 SGHKS, CDR2 YYEKEE (reference sequence). The V and J genes are TRBV5-5 and TRBJ2-7; D uncertain. The TCR originated in a female donor with ankylosing spondylitis or in good health (not recorded which). Sequencing used blood, either unsorted or a sorted T cell fraction (not recorded which). CDR3 loop: CASSSDREQYF. In DNA, the CDR3 is TGTGCCAGCAGCTCCGACCGCGAGCAGTACTTC.